Below, 28 T cell receptor beta chains from the same sample are listed, as sequenced in a study of cytomegalovirus exposure and HLA in healthy donors. PCR employed 60 Vbeta and 13 Jbeta primers. Produced via immunoSEQ multiplex PCR; TCRdb's table is partial and in-frame only. This table has about 100,000 clones, about four fifths appearing once. Material: PBMCs. These receptors were taken from a man aged 25-40 years in good health and CMV-seropositive.

V and J are TRBV30 and TRBJ2-3, with 7 bases fitting TRBD1. This CDR3 has 14 residues. Looked up from germline, CDR1 is GTSNPN and CDR2 is SVGIG (reference sequence). V shed 5 bases and J 4 bases; nucleotides not matched to a gene: 9. CDR3 loop: CAWGKTGKADTQYF. Written as DNA, the CDR3 is TGTGCCTGGGGTAAGACAGGGAAGGCAGATACGCAGTATTTT.

Comments on this clone: At one end, the junction sequence differs from germline, possibly due to a read error. This chain uses TRBV7-9 with TRBJ2-2; 7 nucleotides agree with TRBD1. Germline values: CDR1 SEHNR, CDR2 FQNEAQ (reference sequence). This CDR3 region has 16 residues. The CDR3 sequence is CSSSPPRGSPTGELFF. For the CDR3, the DNA is TGTTCCAGCAGCCCTCCCAGGGGGTCACCGACCGGGGAGCTGTTTTTT.

The gene calls are TRBV11-2 and TRBJ1-2; 9 bases are a match to TRBD1. Trimming removed 2 bases from V and 1 base from J; junction bases left unmatched: 8. There are 17 residues in the CDR3. CDR1 is SGHAT, CDR2 FQNNGV, per germline. The CDR3 DNA sequence: TGTGCCAGCAGCTTAAATGAGGGACAGGGTCATAACTATGGCTACACCTTC. Amino acids: CASSLNEGQGHNYGYTF. Variable domain in full (rest from reference TRBV11-2 and TRBJ1-2): EAGVAQSPRYKIIEKRQSVAFWCNPISGHATLYWYQQILGQGPKLLIQFQNNGVVDDSQLPKDRFSAERLKGVDSTLKIQPAKLEDSAVYLCASSLNEGQGHNYGYTFGSGTRLTVV.

The rearrangement joins TRBV6-1 to TRBJ1-5; D unclear. The V and J ends lost 5 bases and 3 bases respectively, with 14 bases between them. Germline assignment: CDR1 MNHNS and CDR2 SASEGT. The CDR3 runs 15 residues. The CDR3 loop reads CASSPTAHYNQPQHF. CDR3 nucleotide sequence: TGTGCCAGCAGTCCTACAGCCCATTACAATCAGCCCCAGCATTTT.

The chain joins TRBV4-1 to TRBJ1-2; 9 positions match TRBD1. Germline CDR1 MGHRA, CDR2 YSYEKL. The CDR3 runs to 16 residues. V was pared by 4 bases and J by 4 bases, with 10 bases of the junction left unmatched. The CDR3 coding sequence is TGCGCCAGCAGCCGAGAGCGGGACAGGGAGACCTATGGCTACACCTTC. Residues: CASSRERDRETYGYTF.

The V and J genes are TRBV27 and TRBJ1-5; 8 bases line up with TRBD1. Germline assignment: CDR1 MNHEY and CDR2 SMNVEV (reference sequence). Losses at the gene ends were 6 bases for V and 5 bases for J; bases not matched to a gene: 12. The CDR3 spans 16 residues. This CDR3 reads CASRQRGQGGDQPQHF. The CDR3 DNA sequence: TGTGCCAGCAGACAACGCGGACAGGGCGGGGATCAGCCCCAGCATTTT.

This clone has a single count. The gene calls are TRBV6-1 and TRBJ2-3; 9 nucleotides match TRBD1. Looked up from germline, CDR1 is MNHNS and CDR2 is SASEGT. V dropped 7 bases and J dropped 6; count of bases not matched to a gene: 8. The CDR3 is 14 amino acids. The CDR3 sequence: CASINRGRGDTQYF. In nucleotides, the CDR3 is TGTGCCAGCATTAACAGGGGGCGCGGTGATACGCAGTATTTT.

This sequence joins TRBV6-5 and TRBJ1-1; 11 nucleotides line up with TRBD1. The CDR3 spans 15 residues. V was pared by 2 bases and J by 3 bases, with 2 bases of the junction left unmatched. Germline CDR1 MNHEY, CDR2 SVGAGI. CDR3 loop: CASSYGGQGDTEAFF. CDR3 coding DNA: TGTGCCAGCAGTTACGGGGGACAGGGGGACACTGAAGCTTTCTTT.

This chain uses TRBV6-1 with TRBJ1-5; TRBD1 is a possible D gene (5 bases). Germline assignment: CDR1 MNHNS and CDR2 SASEGT. The CDR3 runs to 15 residues. Trimming shortened V by 1 base and J by 5 bases, and 12 bases separated the two germline ends. CDR3 in amino acids: CASSEERGTYQPQHF. As DNA, the CDR3 is TGTGCCAGCAGTGAAGAGCGGGGGACCTATCAGCCCCAGCATTTT.

The chain combines TRBV2 with TRBJ2-7; perhaps TRBD2 as D (5 bases). The CDR3 sequence is 13 residues long. Per germline, CDR1 SNHLY and CDR2 FYNNEI. Trimming stripped 2 bases from V and 4 bases from J, with 9 bases between. CDR3 sequence reads: CASSEPLAYEQYF. DNA for the CDR3: TGTGCCAGCAGTGAACCTCTAGCTTACGAGCAGTACTTC.

A single count supports this clone. The gene calls are TRBV7-8 and TRBJ2-3; D possibly corresponds to TRBD1 (6 bases). Germline CDR1 is SGHVS and CDR2 is FQNEAQ. V was trimmed by 2 bases and J by 2 bases, leaving 14 bases between them. The CDR3 is 16 residues long. CDR3 bases: TGTGCCAGCAGCTTAAGGCAGGGGCTATCCACAGATACGCAGTATTTT. This encodes CASSLRQGLSTDTQYF. Full variable domain (outside the CDR3, taken from reference TRBV7-8 and TRBJ2-3): GAGVSQSPRYKVAKRGQDVALRCDPISGHVSLFWYQQALGQGPEFLTYFQNEAQLDKSGLPSDRFFAERPEGSVSTLKIQRTQQEDSAVYLCASSLRQGLSTDTQYFGPGTRLTVL.

Comment on this clone: At one end, the junction sequence differs from germline, possibly due to a read error. The V and J genes are TRBV7-9 and TRBJ2-5; TRBD1 might be the D (7 bases). This CDR3 has 16 residues. Per germline, CDR1 SEHNR and CDR2 FQNEAQ (reference sequence). The CDR3 DNA sequence: TGTTCCAGCAGCTTAACAGGGGTCGGAGGGGAAGAGACCCAGTACTTC. It is translated as CSSSLTGVGGEETQYF.

This clone was seen a single time. This chain joins TRBV18 and TRBJ2-1, with D perhaps TRBD1 (5 bases). V lost 1 base and J 5 bases, leaving 12 bases between the germline ends. CDR1 is KGHSH, CDR2 LQKENI, per germline. The CDR3 is 15 residues long. The CDR3 DNA reads as TGTGCCAGCTCACCACGTTGGGGCTTGGACAATGAGCAGTTCTTC. Protein sequence: CASSPRWGLDNEQFF.

The V gene is TRBV5-6, the J gene TRBJ1-5; tentatively, D is TRBD1 (5 bases). This CDR3 spans 17 amino acids. V shed 4 bases and J shed 8 bases, with 25 bases lying between them. From germline, CDR1 is SGHDT and CDR2 YYEEEE. The CDR3 DNA follows: TGTGCCAGCAGCAAGGTACCTCCCCCCCAGGGTGTCGAGCCCCAGCATTTT. As protein: CASSKVPPPQGVEPQHF.

The chain recombines TRBV7-9 with TRBJ2-3, with D possibly matching TRBD2 (7 bases). This CDR3 region has 16 residues. CDR1 and CDR2 (germline): SEHNR, FQNEAQ (reference sequence). Trimming took 5 bases from V and 6 from J, leaving 21 bases between them. This CDR3 is CASSGHGGGPFDTQYF. Written as DNA, the CDR3 is TGTGCCAGCAGCGGGCATGGGGGGGGCCCGTTTGATACGCAGTATTTT.

This chain connects TRBV7-6 to TRBJ2-2, with 8 bases matching TRBD1. CDR1 and CDR2 from the germline V gene are SGHVS and FNYEAQ. With V trimmed by 4 bases and J by 1 base, 8 bases remained unmatched. The CDR3 length is 17 residues. The CDR3 sequence: CASSSSRTGRNTGELFF. As DNA, the CDR3 is TGTGCCAGCAGCTCCAGCCGGACAGGGCGGAACACCGGGGAGCTGTTTTTT.

V and J are TRBV4-1 and TRBJ2-7; tentatively, D is TRBD2 (7 bases). The CDR3 has 15 amino acids. V was trimmed by 0 bases and J by 5 bases, leaving 14 bases between them. In germline, CDR1 is MGHRA, CDR2 YSYEKL. In DNA, the CDR3 is TGCGCCAGCAGCCAAGAGGACGGGGGGCACAACGAGCAGTACTTC. Translation gives CASSQEDGGHNEQYF.

This clone has just a few counts. The chain couples TRBV18 to TRBJ2-5; maybe TRBD1 (5 bases). Trimming left V 0 bases short and J 2 bases short, with 10 bases between. The CDR3 spans 15 residues. CDR1 KGHSH and CDR2 LQKENI come from the germline V gene. CDR3 DNA: TGTGCCAGCTCACCACCGAACAGGCCACAAGAGACCCAGTACTTC. This encodes CASSPPNRPQETQYF.

This clone was seen a few times. The chain employs TRBV19 and TRBJ1-2; D gene unclear. The CDR3 covers 14 residues. The V and J ends lost 5 bases and 2 bases respectively, with 12 bases between them. Germline values: CDR1 LNHDA, CDR2 SQIVND (reference sequence). The CDR3 protein is CASSPLTRNYGYTF. The CDR3 DNA sequence: TGTGCCAGTAGTCCCCTCACTCGGAACTATGGCTACACCTTC. Supplemented by reference TRBV19 and TRBJ1-2, the full variable domain reads DGGITQSPKYLFRKEGQNVTLSCEQNLNHDAMYWYRQDPGQGLRLIYYSQIVNDFQKGDIAEGYSVSREKKESFPLTVTSAQKNPTAFYLCASSPLTRNYGYTFGSGTRLTVV.

The chain employs TRBV20-1 and TRBJ1-2, with a tentative D call TRBD1 (5 bases). The CDR3 totals 11 residues. V dropped 5 bases and J dropped 8 bases, with 12 bases sitting between them. Germline V gene data show CDR1 as DFQATT and CDR2 as SNEGSKA (reference sequence). CDR3 loop: CSALGPQGYTF. Written as DNA, the CDR3 is TGCAGTGCTTTGGGGCCCCAGGGCTACACCTTC.

The V call is TRBV6-6, the J call TRBJ2-7, with D possibly matching TRBD2 (5 bases). The CDR3 spans 12 residues. Trimming cost V 8 bases and J 6 bases, with 14 bases left between them. The V gene's germline CDR1 is MNHNY and CDR2 SVGAGI (reference sequence). CDR3 loop: CASHYEGSEQYF. The CDR3 coding sequence is TGTGCCAGCCACTATGAGGGCTCCGAGCAGTACTTC.

The chain uses TRBV5-1 and TRBJ1-4; 11 bases are shared with TRBD1. V lost 0 bases and J lost 7; bases outside the gene matches: 2. Germline CDR1 and CDR2: SGHRS and YFSETQ. CDR3 length: 15 residues. CDR3 nucleotides: TGCGCCAGCAGCTTGGGGGACAGGGGGTCTGAAAAACTGTTTTTT. This gives the protein CASSLGDRGSEKLFF.

The chain joins TRBV19 to TRBJ1-4; TRBD1 agrees at 8 bases. After removal of 11 bases from V and 7 bases from J, the junction contained 18 bases not matched to a gene. The CDR3 runs 16 residues. CDR1 and CDR2 from the germline V gene are LNHDA and SQIVND (reference sequence). The CDR3 loop reads CALLWTGSGVFEKLFF. The CDR3 DNA reads as TGTGCCCTCCTATGGACAGGGTCTGGGGTTTTTGAAAAACTGTTTTTT. The full variable domain, its missing parts supplied by reference TRBV19 and TRBJ1-4, is DGGITQSPKYLFRKEGQNVTLSCEQNLNHDAMYWYRQDPGQGLRLIYYSQIVNDFQKGDIAEGYSVSREKKESFPLTVTSAQKNPTAFYLCALLWTGSGVFEKLFFGSGTQLSVL.

J is TRBJ1-1 and V is TRBV4-2; perhaps TRBD1 as D (5 bases). Germline CDR1 is LGHNA and CDR2 is YNFKEQ. Deletions cut 5 bases from V and 7 bases from J, with 23 bases between. This CDR3 region has 16 residues. CDR3 in DNA: TGTGCCAGCAGCAAGGGGCAAGCAGTGACCCGAATTGAAGCTTTCTTT. Residues: CASSKGQAVTRIEAFF.

The V and J genes are TRBV5-1 and TRBJ2-3; D may be TRBD2 (5 bases). The ends were cut back, 0 bases at V and 0 bases at J, with 5 bases in the middle. CDR3 length equals 14 residues. Germline values: CDR1 SGHRS, CDR2 YFSETQ. CDR3 nucleotides: TGCGCCAGCAGCTTGGGGAGGAGCACAGATACGCAGTATTTT. It is translated as CASSLGRSTDTQYF.

The genes are TRBV5-1 and TRBJ2-7, with TRBD1 matching 7 bases. The V gene's germline CDR1 is SGHRS and CDR2 YFSETQ. The trim removed 5 bases at V and 2 bases at J, leaving 13 bases unmatched. This CDR3 contains 16 residues. The CDR3 here is CASRAGPTGPTYEQYF. The CDR3 nucleotides are TGCGCCAGCAGAGCCGGTCCGACAGGGCCAACCTACGAGCAGTACTTC.

V is TRBV13 and J is TRBJ1-1; 11 nucleotides align to TRBD1. Germline CDR1 and CDR2: PRHDT and FYEKMQ (reference sequence). The CDR3 covers 14 residues. Losses at the gene ends were 4 bases for V and 4 bases for J; bases not matched to a gene: 2. The CDR3 protein is CASSSGQGGTEAFF. The CDR3 bases are TGTGCCAGCAGCTCGGGACAGGGGGGCACTGAAGCTTTCTTT.

J is TRBJ1-2 and V is TRBV6-5, with a tentative D call TRBD1 (6 bases). Germline CDR1 is MNHEY and CDR2 is SVGAGI. The CDR3 is 13 residues long. V dropped 10 bases and J dropped 8 bases, with 20 bases sitting between them. The CDR3 DNA follows: TGTGCCACCGAGACAGGAACCTCCAGGGGCTACACCTTC. It is translated as CATETGTSRGYTF.